This TCR beta chain was recorded in a study of blood T cell repertoires in COVID-19. The J segment lost 4 bases and the V segment lost 5 bases, leaving 1 base of the junction unmatched. This CDR3 comprises 13 residues. Germline V gene lookup returns CDR1 SGHNT and CDR2 YENEEA. Sequencing used immunoSEQ multiplex PCR; TCRdb keeps in-frame clones, though not all of them. Among tens of thousands of clones listed, over 80% were seen once. This chain connects TRBV11-3 to TRBJ2-1, with 8 positions matching TRBD1. The sequenced sample consisted of peripheral blood. The receptor's source is a human donor in a cohort sampled during active COVID-19. The CDR3 loop is CASSRDRYNEQFF. DNA for the CDR3: TGTGCCAGCAGCCGGGACAGGTACAATGAGCAGTTCTTC.